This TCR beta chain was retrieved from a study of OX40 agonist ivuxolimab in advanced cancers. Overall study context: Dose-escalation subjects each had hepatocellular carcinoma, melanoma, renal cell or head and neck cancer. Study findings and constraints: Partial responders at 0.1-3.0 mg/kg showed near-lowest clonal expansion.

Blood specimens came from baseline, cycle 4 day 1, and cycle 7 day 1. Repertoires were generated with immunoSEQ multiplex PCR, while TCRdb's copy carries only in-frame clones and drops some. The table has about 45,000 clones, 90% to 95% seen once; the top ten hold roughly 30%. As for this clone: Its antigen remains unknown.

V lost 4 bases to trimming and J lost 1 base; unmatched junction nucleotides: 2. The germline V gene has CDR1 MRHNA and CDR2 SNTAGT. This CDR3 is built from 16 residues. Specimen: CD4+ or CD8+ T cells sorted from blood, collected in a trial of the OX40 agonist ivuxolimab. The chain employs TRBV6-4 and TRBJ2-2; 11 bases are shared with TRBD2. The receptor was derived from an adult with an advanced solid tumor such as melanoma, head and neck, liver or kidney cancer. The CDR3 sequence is CASSGLAGQNTGELFF. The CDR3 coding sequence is TGTGCCAGCAGTGGACTAGCGGGGCAGAACACCGGGGAGCTGTTTTTT.